Listed here are 4 T cell receptor beta chains from one sample, sequenced in a study of cytomegalovirus exposure and HLA in healthy donors. In the PCR, 60 Vbeta and 13 Jbeta primers were used. Sequenced by immunoSEQ multiplex PCR; TCRdb stores in-frame clones only, minus some. Seen here are over 100,000 clones, over 8% observed once, and the top ten hold 5% to 6%. Sequencing was carried out using PBMCs. The source is a man between 40 and 49 years old in good health and CMV-seronegative.

The chain uses TRBV5-5 and TRBJ2-7, with 8 bases aligning to TRBD1. Germline V gene data show CDR1 as SGHKS and CDR2 as YYEKEE (reference sequence). The CDR3 loop spans 15 amino acids. V shed 0 bases and J 2 bases; nucleotides not matched to a gene: 4. DNA of the CDR3: TGTGCCAGCAGCTTGGCTGGACAGGGAGCCTACGAGCAGTACTTC. Translated, it gives CASSLAGQGAYEQYF.

Note on this clone: Different DNA sequences within this sample yield the same CDR3. This chain connects TRBV7-2 to TRBJ2-3; D is possibly TRBD2 (6 bases). CDR1 and CDR2 (germline): SGHTA, FQGNSA. Trimming took 5 bases from V and 7 from J, leaving 19 bases between them. The CDR3 is 15 amino acids. The CDR3 is CASSPGRGPRHTQYF. The CDR3 coding sequence is TGTGCCAGCAGCCCCGGGCGGGGCCCCCGACATACGCAGTATTTT.

The chain is built from TRBV28 and TRBJ2-1; no reliable D call. The CDR3 spans 15 residues. Trimming took 3 bases from V and 0 from J, leaving 9 bases between them. The germline V gene has CDR1 MDHEN and CDR2 SYDVKM. The CDR3 DNA reads TGTGCCAGCAGTTTCACCGGTAGCTCCTACAATGAGCAGTTCTTC. Translation gives CASSFTGSSYNEQFF.

The chain employs TRBV7-9 and TRBJ1-5; D might be TRBD1 (5 bases). Germline V lookup: CDR1 SEHNR, CDR2 FQNEAQ (reference sequence). The V gene lost 4 bases and the J gene lost 0 bases, with 13 bases spanning the gap. The CDR3 is 16 amino acids. The CDR3 bases are TGTGCCAGCAGCTCCCTCGGGGGGTATAGCAATCAGCCCCAGCATTTT. Translating it yields CASSSLGGYSNQPQHF.